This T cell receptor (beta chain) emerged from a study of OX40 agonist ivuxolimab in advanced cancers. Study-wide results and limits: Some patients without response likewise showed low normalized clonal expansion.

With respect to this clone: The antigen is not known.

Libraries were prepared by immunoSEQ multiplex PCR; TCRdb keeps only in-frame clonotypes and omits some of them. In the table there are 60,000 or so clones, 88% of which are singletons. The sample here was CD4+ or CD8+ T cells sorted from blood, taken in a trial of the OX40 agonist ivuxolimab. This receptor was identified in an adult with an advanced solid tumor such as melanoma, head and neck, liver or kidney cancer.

The CDR3 DNA follows: TGTGCCAGCTCACCACCGGGAGGACAGGGGTTGTACGAGCAGTACTTC. It encodes CASSPPGGQGLYEQYF. This chain links TRBV18 with TRBJ2-7; TRBD1 matches 9 bases. Looked up from germline, CDR1 is KGHSH and CDR2 is LQKENI. The V and J ends lost 0 bases and 4 bases, in that order; junction bases with no gene match: 7. The CDR3 covers 16 residues.